These 20 T cell receptor beta chains share one sample of origin, sequenced in a study of shared clonotypes between healthy human individuals. Measured with immunoSEQ multiplex PCR; TCRdb has only the in-frame clones, and not every one. The table shows about 1.1 million clones, with approximately 77% occurring only once. Sequencing was carried out using memory CD4+ T cells from PBMCs. Subset specified: CD45RA-negative fraction. The receptors stem from a man aged 18 to 35 in good health. Some clones in this sample may be carry-over from other donors' samples.

This chain links TRBV13 with TRBJ1-5; D not resolved. Germline CDR1 is PRHDT and CDR2 is FYEKMQ (reference sequence). The V end was cut by 7 bases, the J end by 1 base, with 2 bases between. This CDR3 spans 11 amino acids. The CDR3 here is CASISNQPQHF. The CDR3 DNA reads TGTGCCAGCATCAGCAATCAGCCCCAGCATTTT.

This chain uses TRBV6-6 with TRBJ1-1; TRBD1 matches 7 bases. Germline V gene data show CDR1 as MNHNY and CDR2 as SVGAGI (reference sequence). There are 13 residues in the CDR3. Trimming removed 2 bases from V and 6 bases from J; junction bases left unmatched: 3. Written as DNA, the CDR3 is TGTGCCAGCAGTTACGAAGGGACAGCTGAAGCTTTCTTT. This translates into CASSYEGTAEAFF.

The chain links TRBV14 to TRBJ2-3, with no clear D. Trimming shortened V by 0 bases and J by 4 bases, and 5 bases separated the two germline ends. This CDR3 is built from 13 residues. From germline, CDR1 is SGHDN and CDR2 FVKESK. This CDR3 reads CASSQDAADTQYF. The CDR3 nucleotides are TGTGCCAGCAGCCAAGATGCAGCAGATACGCAGTATTTT.

This clone appeared a single time. The gene calls are TRBV14 and TRBJ1-1; no clear D. The CDR3 spans 15 residues. V was clipped by 4 bases and J by 1 base, with 13 bases between them. From germline, CDR1 is SGHDN and CDR2 FVKESK. CDR3 sequence (DNA): TGTGCCAGCAGCCGATCTAGGACGGGGAACACTGAAGCTTTCTTT. Residues: CASSRSRTGNTEAFF.

The chain joins TRBV14 to TRBJ2-7, with D uncertain. This CDR3 is built from 17 residues. V lost 5 bases and J 0 bases, leaving 20 bases between the germline ends. Germline V lookup: CDR1 SGHDN, CDR2 FVKESK. The CDR3 spells CASSARGPRASSYEQYF. CDR3 DNA sequence: TGTGCCAGCAGCGCTCGCGGACCGAGAGCTAGCTCCTACGAGCAGTACTTC.

This rearrangement joins TRBV4-2 to TRBJ1-3; weak D call: TRBD1 (6 bases). This CDR3 contains 15 residues. The V end was cut by 0 bases, the J end by 3 bases, with 9 bases between. The germline V gene encodes CDR1 LGHNA and CDR2 YNFKEQ. CDR3 amino acids: CASSQDGRGGNTIYF. CDR3 in DNA: TGTGCCAGCAGCCAAGACGGCAGGGGTGGAAACACCATATATTTT.

This rearrangement joins TRBV19 to TRBJ1-5; D not certain. Germline values: CDR1 LNHDA, CDR2 SQIVND (reference sequence). The germline V and J ends were trimmed by 8 bases and 2 bases, with 16 bases remaining between them. The CDR3 has 15 residues. The CDR3 nucleotides read TGTGCCAGTGGAAGTGTCGGAGGCGGCAATCAGCCCCAGCATTTT. Translating it yields CASGSVGGGNQPQHF.

This clone was recorded only once. The rearrangement joins TRBV19 to TRBJ2-1; 7 nucleotides align to TRBD1. Germline loops: CDR1 LNHDA, CDR2 SQIVND (reference sequence). Trimming cost V 2 bases and J 7 bases; bases outside gene matches: 5. This CDR3 has 14 amino acids. For the CDR3, the DNA is TGTGCCAGTAGTATAAACAGGGGATGGAATGAGCAGTTCTTC. Translation gives CASSINRGWNEQFF.

The V and J genes are TRBV5-1 and TRBJ1-2, with D perhaps TRBD1 (6 bases). The CDR3 totals 14 residues. The V gene's germline CDR1 is SGHRS and CDR2 YFSETQ. V was cut by 2 bases and J by 8 bases, with 16 bases left in between. The CDR3 DNA reads TGCGCCAGCAGCTTTCGAGGAACAGGGTACGGCTACACCTTC. Encoded protein: CASSFRGTGYGYTF.

The chain combines TRBV30 with TRBJ1-1; no reliable D call. Germline lookup yields CDR1 GTSNPN and CDR2 SVGIG (reference sequence). This CDR3 spans 12 amino acids. Trimming took 2 bases from V and 10 from J, leaving 14 bases between them. This chain's CDR3 is CAWSPLEELAFF. CDR3 coding DNA: TGTGCCTGGAGTCCCCTAGAGGAATTAGCTTTCTTT.

The chain employs TRBV28 and TRBJ2-7, with 9 nucleotides matching TRBD1. The CDR3 length is 17 residues. With V trimmed by 5 bases and J by 4 bases, 15 bases remained unmatched. Germline CDR1 and CDR2: MDHEN and SYDVKM. CDR3 in amino acids: CASSPFAGQGTRYEQYF. The CDR3 DNA reads as TGTGCCAGCAGTCCCTTTGCGGGACAGGGAACGCGGTACGAGCAGTACTTC.

This clone was seen more than once but under ten times. The chain couples TRBV2 to TRBJ1-3; 8 bases line up with TRBD1. Germline lookup yields CDR1 SNHLY and CDR2 FYNNEI. The CDR3 spans 14 residues. Trimming cost V 7 bases and J 3 bases; bases outside gene matches: 5. CDR3 DNA sequence: TGTGCCAGCAAACGGGGACAGGATGGAAACACCATATATTTT. It is translated as CASKRGQDGNTIYF.

This clone was found once. Within the sample, other DNA sequences also encode this same CDR3. V usage is TRBV7-9 and J usage is TRBJ1-1, with 7 bases that match TRBD1. J gave up 8 bases and V 1 base, and 4 bases lay outside the gene matches. Looked up from germline, CDR1 is SEHNR and CDR2 is FQNEAQ (reference sequence). The CDR3 consists of 13 residues. CDR3 bases: TGTGCCAGCAGCTTAGAGGGGGCCACCGAAGCTTTCTTT. It encodes CASSLEGATEAFF.

The chain links TRBV6-5 to TRBJ1-2; 7 nucleotides line up with TRBD1. Germline V gives CDR1 MNHEY, CDR2 SVGAGI. The CDR3 runs to 12 residues. Germline trimming cut 6 bases from V and 8 bases from J; bases unmatched to any gene: 6. The CDR3 protein is CASRRQGGGYTF. The CDR3 bases are TGTGCCAGCAGGAGACAGGGAGGCGGCTACACCTTC.

This chain connects TRBV28 to TRBJ2-2; unclear D gene. V was shortened by 1 base and J by 8 bases, with 14 bases between the two germline ends. Looked up from germline, CDR1 is MDHEN and CDR2 is SYDVKM. This CDR3 region has 15 residues. CDR3 sequence (DNA): TGTGCCAGCAGTTTATTTGGGCTAGTGGGTGGGGAGCTGTTTTTT. Its protein is CASSLFGLVGGELFF.

In its sample, this clone was seen a few times. V gene TRBV30 combines with J gene TRBJ2-5; the D gene is possibly TRBD2 (6 bases). Germline CDR1 reads GTSNPN; CDR2 reads SVGIG (reference sequence). The CDR3 covers 18 residues. The V gene lost 4 bases and the J gene lost 2 bases, with 26 bases spanning the gap. Written as DNA, the CDR3 is TGTGCCTGGAATAAGATTAGCGGCTTACTTTACGGGCAAGAGACCCAGTACTTC. Translation: CAWNKISGLLYGQETQYF.

The sample holds many counts of this clone. The chain carries TRBV18 and TRBJ1-2; D unresolved. Germline V gene lookup returns CDR1 KGHSH and CDR2 LQKENI. V gave up 6 bases and J gave up 2 bases, with 13 bases separating them. CDR3 size: 14 residues. CDR3: CASSYPGQNYGYTF. CDR3 in DNA: TGTGCCAGCTCCTATCCGGGCCAAAACTATGGCTACACCTTC.

The V call is TRBV7-9, the J call TRBJ2-5; TRBD1 agrees at 8 bases. CDR3 size: 17 residues. V dropped 5 bases and J dropped 1; count of bases not matched to a gene: 12. Germline V gene lookup returns CDR1 SEHNR and CDR2 FQNEAQ (reference sequence). Written as DNA, the CDR3 is TGTGCCAGCAGCCCTAGTCTTGGCCAGGGGGCCCAAGAGACCCAGTACTTC. Translated: CASSPSLGQGAQETQYF.

A single count supports this clone. This chain uses TRBV5-4 with TRBJ2-3, with TRBD1 matching 7 bases. This CDR3 comprises 13 residues. V dropped 0 bases and J dropped 11; count of bases not matched to a gene: 6. Germline assignment: CDR1 SGHNT and CDR2 YYREEE (reference sequence). Here the CDR3 reads CASSLAYQGEQYF. Written as DNA, the CDR3 is TGTGCCAGCAGCTTGGCATACCAGGGGGAGCAGTATTTT. Full variable domain (remainder filled in from reference TRBV5-4 and TRBJ2-3): ETGVTQSPTHLIKTRGQQVTLRCSSQSGHNTVSWYQQALGQGPQFIFQYYREEENGRGNFPPRFSGLQFPNYSSELNVNALELDDSALYLCASSLAYQGEQYFGPGTRLTVL.

This clone was picked up one time. The chain has TRBV4-3 and TRBJ2-1, with 9 bases aligning to TRBD1. Germline values: CDR1 LGHNA, CDR2 YSLEER. With V trimmed by 9 bases and J by 0 bases, 9 bases remained unmatched. The CDR3 runs to 16 residues. This chain's CDR3 is CASNRGPSSSYNEQFF. DNA of the CDR3: TGCGCCAGTAACAGGGGGCCCTCGAGCTCCTACAATGAGCAGTTCTTC.